Listed below are T cell receptor beta chains from one sample, sequenced in a study of beta chain features in type 1 diabetes. Clones were read by immunoSEQ multiplex PCR, and TCRdb kept only the in-frame ones, dropping some. The data contain about 200,000 clones, 11% of them singletons. The sample comprised central memory CD4+ T cells from blood. The source of these receptors is a man younger than 30 in good health. The CDR3 runs from the conserved cysteine through the conserved F or W. Each record gives: J gene, D gene, V gene, clone size, CDR3 protein, CDR3 DNA. A D gene is named only where the DNA matches it firmly. Some rows have no size entry. The others give once, few or many, or a class for an expanded clone.

j_call: TRBJ2-2; d_call: -; v_call: TRBV9; clone_size: -; cdr3_aa: CASSVTGHGDTGELFF; cdr3_nt: TGTGCCAGCAGCGTAACGGGACACGGGGACACCGGGGAGCTGTTTTTT
j_call: TRBJ1-2; d_call: -; v_call: TRBV7-9; clone_size: few; cdr3_aa: CASSFSGLGFGGYTF; cdr3_nt: TGTGCCAGCAGCTTCTCAGGATTGGGATTTGGCGGCTACACCTTC
j_call: TRBJ2-7; d_call: -; v_call: TRBV28; clone_size: many; cdr3_aa: CASSFMGYEQYF; cdr3_nt: TGTGCCAGCAGTTTTATGGGCTACGAGCAGTACTTC
j_call: TRBJ2-4; d_call: -; v_call: TRBV30; clone_size: -; cdr3_aa: CAWSVKSFGNIQYF; cdr3_nt: TGTGCCTGGAGTGTAAAATCGTTCGGAAACATTCAGTACTTC
j_call: TRBJ2-7; d_call: TRBD2; v_call: TRBV6-6; clone_size: -; cdr3_aa: CASSYSTRTSSLEQYF; cdr3_nt: TGTGCCAGCAGTTACTCGACCAGGACTAGCAGTCTCGAGCAGTACTTC
j_call: TRBJ2-7; d_call: TRBD2; v_call: TRBV4-1; clone_size: few; cdr3_aa: CASSGLARYEQYF; cdr3_nt: TGCGCCAGCAGCGGACTAGCCCGCTACGAGCAGTACTTC
j_call: TRBJ1-1; d_call: -; v_call: TRBV9; clone_size: few; cdr3_aa: CASSGNGHPNTEAFF; cdr3_nt: TGTGCCAGCAGCGGGAACGGACACCCGAACACTGAAGCTTTCTTT
j_call: TRBJ2-6; d_call: -; v_call: TRBV2; clone_size: -; cdr3_aa: CASSGRSGANVLTF; cdr3_nt: TGTGCCAGCAGTGGGAGGAGCGGGGCCAACGTCCTGACTTTC
j_call: TRBJ2-7; d_call: -; v_call: TRBV30; clone_size: few; cdr3_aa: CAWSGARGRNEQYF; cdr3_nt: TGTGCCTGGAGTGGAGCCAGGGGTCGAAACGAGCAGTACTTC
j_call: TRBJ1-1; d_call: -; v_call: TRBV30; clone_size: few; cdr3_aa: CAWSRTEAFF; cdr3_nt: TGTGCCTGGAGTAGGACTGAAGCTTTCTTT
j_call: TRBJ2-7; d_call: -; v_call: TRBV30; clone_size: -; cdr3_aa: CASTGKAASYEQYF; cdr3_nt: TGTGCCTCGACGGGAAAAGCGGCGTCCTACGAGCAGTACTTC
j_call: TRBJ2-5; d_call: -; v_call: TRBV2; clone_size: -; cdr3_aa: CASNPGGRQETQYF; cdr3_nt: TGTGCCAGCAACCCTGGTGGCAGGCAAGAGACCCAGTACTTC
j_call: TRBJ2-1; d_call: TRBD2; v_call: TRBV10-3; clone_size: few; cdr3_aa: CAIRTSGSREDEQFF; cdr3_nt: TGTGCCATCAGGACTAGCGGGTCAAGGGAGGATGAGCAGTTCTTC
j_call: TRBJ2-1; d_call: -; v_call: TRBV19; clone_size: few; cdr3_aa: CASSIDRVASAQFF; cdr3_nt: TGTGCCAGTAGTATAGACCGGGTGGCATCTGCGCAGTTCTTC
j_call: TRBJ2-7; d_call: -; v_call: TRBV5-6; clone_size: few; cdr3_aa: CASSLTATGEQYF; cdr3_nt: TGTGCCAGCAGCTTGACGGCGACCGGAGAGCAGTACTTC
j_call: TRBJ1-5; d_call: -; v_call: TRBV10-3; clone_size: -; cdr3_aa: CASGGELNQPQHF; cdr3_nt: TGTGCCAGCGGGGGGGAACTCAATCAGCCCCAGCATTTT
j_call: TRBJ2-4; d_call: -; v_call: TRBV10-1; clone_size: few; cdr3_aa: CASSESKRGNIQYF; cdr3_nt: TGCGCCAGCAGTGAGTCGAAGAGGGGAAACATTCAGTACTTC
j_call: TRBJ2-5; d_call: -; v_call: TRBV5-1; clone_size: -; cdr3_aa: CASSFDGGGETQYF; cdr3_nt: TGCGCCAGCAGCTTTGACGGGGGAGGCGAGACCCAGTACTTC
j_call: TRBJ2-2; d_call: TRBD1; v_call: TRBV7-8; clone_size: -; cdr3_aa: CASSLEIQGNGELFF; cdr3_nt: TGTGCCAGCAGCTTAGAAATACAGGGGAATGGGGAGCTGTTTTTT
j_call: TRBJ1-5; d_call: -; v_call: TRBV10-3; clone_size: few; cdr3_aa: CAIGISGYPNQPQHF; cdr3_nt: TGTGCCATCGGGATTTCCGGGTACCCCAATCAGCCCCAGCATTTT
j_call: TRBJ1-3; d_call: -; v_call: TRBV9; clone_size: -; cdr3_aa: CASSPRVGSGNTIYF; cdr3_nt: TGTGCCAGCAGTCCCAGGGTAGGATCTGGAAACACCATATATTTT
j_call: TRBJ2-6; d_call: -; v_call: TRBV6-5; clone_size: few; cdr3_aa: CASSYLGVPGANVLTF; cdr3_nt: TGTGCCAGCAGTTACCTAGGGGTCCCTGGGGCCAACGTCCTGACTTTC
j_call: TRBJ2-1; d_call: -; v_call: TRBV5-4; clone_size: -; cdr3_aa: CASSLGRLNNEQFF; cdr3_nt: TGTGCCAGCAGCTTGGGGCGACTAAACAATGAGCAGTTCTTC
j_call: TRBJ2-1; d_call: -; v_call: TRBV19; clone_size: -; cdr3_aa: CASSIAIGGRGEQFF; cdr3_nt: TGTGCCAGTAGTATAGCGATCGGGGGGCGAGGTGAGCAGTTCTTC
j_call: TRBJ2-7; d_call: -; v_call: TRBV25-1; clone_size: few; cdr3_aa: CASSGPSTYEQYF; cdr3_nt: TGTGCCAGCAGTGGCCCTTCTACCTACGAGCAGTACTTC
j_call: TRBJ2-2; d_call: TRBD2; v_call: TRBV19; clone_size: -; cdr3_aa: CASSVLAGVVGTGELFF; cdr3_nt: TGTGCCAGTAGTGTCCTAGCGGGAGTTGTTGGCACCGGGGAGCTGTTTTTT
j_call: TRBJ2-7; d_call: TRBD1; v_call: TRBV27; clone_size: -; cdr3_aa: CASSPGTGALLYEQYF; cdr3_nt: TGTGCCAGCAGTCCTGGGACAGGGGCCCTTTTATACGAGCAGTACTTC
j_call: TRBJ2-3; d_call: TRBD1; v_call: TRBV4-3; clone_size: -; cdr3_aa: CASSQRAGGGADTQYF; cdr3_nt: TGCGCCAGCAGCCAAAGGGCAGGGGGTGGGGCAGATACGCAGTATTTT
j_call: TRBJ2-1; d_call: TRBD2; v_call: TRBV4-3; clone_size: few; cdr3_aa: CASSQVAGLAPEAYSNEQFF; cdr3_nt: TGCGCCAGCAGCCAAGTAGCGGGACTAGCGCCCGAGGCGTACTCTAATGAGCAGTTCTTC
j_call: TRBJ2-4; d_call: -; v_call: TRBV29-1; clone_size: -; cdr3_aa: CSVEGVAKNIQYF; cdr3_nt: TGCAGCGTTGAGGGTGTAGCCAAAAACATTCAGTACTTC
j_call: TRBJ2-2; d_call: -; v_call: TRBV28; clone_size: -; cdr3_aa: CASRGENTGELFF; cdr3_nt: TGTGCCAGCAGGGGGGAGAACACCGGGGAGCTGTTTTTT
j_call: TRBJ2-1; d_call: TRBD1; v_call: TRBV25-1; clone_size: many; cdr3_aa: CASSEYDRGYNEQFF; cdr3_nt: TGTGCCAGCAGTGAATACGACAGGGGATACAATGAGCAGTTCTTC
j_call: TRBJ1-1; d_call: -; v_call: TRBV25-1; clone_size: -; cdr3_aa: CASSRSGNTEAFF; cdr3_nt: TGTGCCAGCAGTCGGAGCGGGAACACTGAAGCTTTCTTT
j_call: TRBJ1-5; d_call: -; v_call: TRBV6-1; clone_size: -; cdr3_aa: CASSATGNRASNQPQHF; cdr3_nt: TGTGCCAGCAGTGCTACGGGAAACAGGGCCAGCAATCAGCCCCAGCATTTT
j_call: TRBJ2-1; d_call: TRBD1; v_call: TRBV13; clone_size: -; cdr3_aa: CASKGTGGWDEQFF; cdr3_nt: TGTGCCAGCAAGGGGACAGGGGGGTGGGATGAGCAGTTCTTC
j_call: TRBJ2-7; d_call: TRBD1; v_call: TRBV30; clone_size: -; cdr3_aa: CAWSGAGTGESLEQYF; cdr3_nt: TGTGCCTGGAGTGGTGCCGGGACAGGGGAGTCCCTCGAGCAGTACTTC
j_call: TRBJ2-3; d_call: TRBD2; v_call: TRBV7-2; clone_size: -; cdr3_aa: CASSSGLAGVADTQYF; cdr3_nt: TGTGCCAGCAGCTCCGGGCTAGCGGGAGTCGCAGATACGCAGTATTTT
j_call: TRBJ1-5; d_call: -; v_call: TRBV10-3; clone_size: few; cdr3_aa: CAISVEDGNQPQHF; cdr3_nt: TGTGCCATCAGTGTAGAGGACGGGAATCAGCCCCAGCATTTT
j_call: TRBJ2-1; d_call: -; v_call: TRBV7-3; clone_size: -; cdr3_aa: CASSPRVGSNNEQFF; cdr3_nt: TGTGCCAGCAGCCCTAGGGTCGGGAGCAACAATGAGCAGTTCTTC
j_call: TRBJ2-7; d_call: -; v_call: TRBV7-2; clone_size: -; cdr3_aa: CASSLDGRANYEQYF; cdr3_nt: TGTGCCAGCAGCTTAGATGGCAGGGCCAACTACGAGCAGTACTTC
j_call: TRBJ2-1; d_call: -; v_call: TRBV7-6; clone_size: few; cdr3_aa: CASSLDTRAGEQFF; cdr3_nt: TGTGCCAGCAGCTTAGATACCAGGGCGGGTGAGCAGTTCTTC
j_call: TRBJ2-1; d_call: -; v_call: TRBV30; clone_size: few; cdr3_aa: CAWSVRNEQFF; cdr3_nt: TGTGCCTGGAGTGTACGAAATGAGCAGTTCTTC
j_call: TRBJ2-3; d_call: TRBD2; v_call: TRBV7-2; clone_size: -; cdr3_aa: CASSRRDSGRFTDTQYF; cdr3_nt: TGTGCCAGCAGCCGACGTGATAGCGGGAGGTTCACAGATACGCAGTATTTT